This passage covers 20 T cell receptor beta chains from one sample sequenced in a study of blood T cell repertoires in COVID-19. The method was immunoSEQ multiplex PCR; TCRdb's version includes in-frame clones alone and lacks a portion of them. Among around 340,000 clones listed, approximately 89% were seen once. Source material: peripheral blood. These receptors came from a woman aged 55-70 years with COVID-19, enrolled during active disease.

The chain uses TRBV6-1 and TRBJ2-7; D possibly corresponds to TRBD1 (5 bases). This CDR3 spans 17 amino acids. Trimming pared 0 bases from V and 4 bases from J, leaving 19 bases between. Looked up from germline, CDR1 is MNHNS and CDR2 is SASEGT. This CDR3 reads CASSEAHGLGRMYEQYF. The CDR3 DNA sequence: TGTGCCAGCAGTGAAGCTCATGGCCTGGGGCGGATGTACGAGCAGTACTTC.

J is TRBJ2-3 and V is TRBV4-1; D perhaps matches TRBD2 (7 bases). V gave up 1 base and J gave up 1 base, with 12 bases separating them. Germline lookup yields CDR1 MGHRA and CDR2 YSYEKL. This CDR3 spans 16 amino acids. CDR3 in amino acids: CASSQVGGPGTDTQYF. Here the CDR3 DNA reads TGCGCCAGCAGCCAAGTGGGGGGGCCGGGCACAGATACGCAGTATTTT.

Comments on this clone: The sample carries other DNA sequences with the same CDR3. The CDR3, as DNA: TGTGCCAGCAGCAGAGACACTAACACTGAAGCTTTCTTT. Translated, it gives CASSRDTNTEAFF. The chain couples TRBV7-7 to TRBJ1-1; D is unresolved. This CDR3 is built from 13 residues. Germline V gene data show CDR1 as SSHAT and CDR2 as FNYEAQ (reference sequence). V lost 5 bases and J 2 bases, leaving 9 bases between the germline ends.

Here the CDR3 DNA reads TGCGCCAGCAGCTTGGACCCTAGCGGGGGTGGAGAGACCCAGTACTTC. It is translated as CASSLDPSGGGETQYF. The chain uses TRBV5-1 and TRBJ2-5; 10 bases are shared with TRBD2. The V gene's germline CDR1 is SGHRS and CDR2 YFSETQ. The trim removed 0 bases at V and 4 bases at J, leaving 6 bases unmatched. The CDR3 is made up of 16 amino acids. The full variable domain, in which reference TRBV5-1 and TRBJ2-5 provide the parts outside the CDR3, is KAGVTQTPRYLIKTRGQQVTLSCSPISGHRSVSWYQQTPGQGLQFLFEYFSETQRNKGNFPGRFSGRQFSNSRSEMNVSTLELGDSALYLCASSLDPSGGGETQYFGPGTRLLVL.

The chain links TRBV27 to TRBJ2-5; TRBD2 matches 10 bases. Looked up from germline, CDR1 is MNHEY and CDR2 is SMNVEV (reference sequence). This CDR3 spans 15 amino acids. V trimming: 5 bases; J trimming: 4 bases; junction bases outside the gene matches: 7. The CDR3 sequence is CASSGLAGVGETQYF. The CDR3 DNA is TGTGCCAGCAGTGGCCTAGCGGGGGTAGGAGAGACCCAGTACTTC.

CDR3 sequence reads: CASSQDMNTGELFF. For the CDR3, the DNA is TGTGCCAGCAGCCAAGATATGAACACCGGGGAGCTGTTTTTT. The chain uses TRBV3-1 (or the pseudogene TRBV3-2) and TRBJ2-2; D gene uncertain. CDR3 size: 14 residues. V was trimmed by 0 bases and J by 1 base, leaving 3 bases between them. Germline V gene data show CDR1 as LGHDT and CDR2 as YNNKEL (reference sequence).

This clone has only one observation. The chain joins TRBV19 to TRBJ2-7; the D gene is possibly TRBD1 (5 bases). Trimming removed 5 bases from V and 7 bases from J, with 15 bases in between. The germline V gene encodes CDR1 LNHDA and CDR2 SQIVND (reference sequence). This CDR3 is 13 amino acids long. CDR3 sequence reads: CASSVPGIAEQYF. The CDR3 region has the DNA TGTGCCAGTAGTGTACCAGGGATTGCGGAGCAGTACTTC. The full variable domain, with the rest looked up from reference TRBV19 and TRBJ2-7, is DGGITQSPKYLFRKEGQNVTLSCEQNLNHDAMYWYRQDPGQGLRLIYYSQIVNDFQKGDIAEGYSVSREKKESFPLTVTSAQKNPTAFYLCASSVPGIAEQYFGPGTRLTVT.

This clone has only one observation. This chain uses TRBV29-1 with TRBJ2-2; D is uncertain. Germline V gives CDR1 SQVTM, CDR2 ANQGSEA. CDR3 size: 12 residues. Trimming shortened V by 7 bases and J by 7 bases, and 13 bases separated the two germline ends. The CDR3 here is CSGQRGGGELFF. As DNA, the CDR3 is TGCAGCGGCCAACGAGGCGGCGGGGAGCTGTTTTTT.

This chain connects TRBV25-1 to TRBJ1-2; perhaps TRBD1 as D (5 bases). V was clipped by 6 bases and J by 4 bases, with 12 bases between them. CDR3 length: 13 amino acids. Germline assignment: CDR1 MGHDK and CDR2 SYGVNS. CDR3 bases: TGTGCCAGCAGCCTCGGGACTGCCTATGGCTACACCTTC. Its protein product is CASSLGTAYGYTF.

The rearrangement links TRBV18 to TRBJ2-2; weak D call: TRBD1 (6 bases). Per the germline V gene, CDR1 is KGHSH and CDR2 is LQKENI. The length of the CDR3 is 15 residues. Trimming cost V 3 bases and J 1 base, with 9 bases left between them. CDR3 DNA sequence: TGTGCCAGCTCACCTTCACAGGGGAACACCGGGGAGCTGTTTTTT. Amino acids: CASSPSQGNTGELFF.

This clone was picked up one time. The rearrangement uses TRBV6-5 and TRBJ2-5; D unclear. The CDR3 totals 13 residues. CDR1 is MNHEY, CDR2 SVGAGI, per germline. With 4 bases removed from V and 7 bases from J, the gap between germline ends came to 13 bases. CDR3 loop: CASSSDTARTQYF. The DNA of the CDR3 is TGTGCCAGCAGTTCCGACACCGCGAGGACCCAGTACTTC.

This rearrangement joins TRBV5-1 to TRBJ2-5; TRBD1 aligns across 11 bases. Germline CDR1 is SGHRS and CDR2 is YFSETQ. This CDR3 is built from 18 residues. With V trimmed by 0 bases and J by 5 bases, 12 bases remained unmatched. The DNA for the CDR3 is TGCGCCAGCAGCTTGGCCTTGGACAGGGGGCTCGGCTTGGAGACCCAGTACTTC. It codes for CASSLALDRGLGLETQYF.

The rearrangement uses TRBV9 and TRBJ1-1; possibly TRBD1 for D (6 bases). From germline, CDR1 is SGDLS and CDR2 YYNGEE. Trimming took off 3 bases at V and 5 bases at J, with 11 bases between the two ends. This CDR3 spans 13 amino acids. Here the CDR3 reads CASSGLGGTEAFF. DNA of the CDR3: TGTGCCAGCAGCGGTCTAGGGGGAACTGAAGCTTTCTTT.

The chain carries TRBV19 and TRBJ1-5; 9 nucleotides match TRBD1. This CDR3 is built from 14 residues. V shed 3 bases, J shed 6 bases, and the junction held 3 bases outside the gene matches. Germline values: CDR1 LNHDA, CDR2 SQIVND (reference sequence). The CDR3 reads CASSMPTGGQPQHF. The CDR3 DNA follows: TGTGCCAGTAGTATGCCGACAGGGGGTCAGCCCCAGCATTTT.

This clone was picked up one time. The gene calls are TRBV5-1 and TRBJ1-4; no reliable D call. From germline, CDR1 is SGHRS and CDR2 YFSETQ. The CDR3 consists of 16 residues. The V and J ends lost 0 bases and 4 bases respectively, with 13 bases between them. CDR3 sequence reads: CASSLADRTFNEKLFF. Here the CDR3 DNA reads TGCGCCAGCAGCTTGGCGGACCGGACTTTTAATGAAAAACTGTTTTTT. The full variable domain, rest sourced from reference TRBV5-1 and TRBJ1-4, is KAGVTQTPRYLIKTRGQQVTLSCSPISGHRSVSWYQQTPGQGLQFLFEYFSETQRNKGNFPGRFSGRQFSNSRSEMNVSTLELGDSALYLCASSLADRTFNEKLFFGSGTQLSVL.

This clone was seen only once. Other DNA sequences within the sample encode an identical CDR3. The J gene is TRBJ1-3, the V gene TRBV5-1, with D hard to call. CDR1 SGHRS and CDR2 YFSETQ come from the germline V gene. The CDR3 spans 14 residues. V lost 4 bases and J 1 base, leaving 9 bases between the germline ends. For the CDR3, the DNA is TGCGCCAGCAGCGCACGGGGTTCTGGAAACACCATATATTTT. It codes for CASSARGSGNTIYF.

The rearrangement links TRBV11-2 to TRBJ2-1; a weak D match, TRBD2 (5 bases). Germline-derived CDR1 and CDR2 are SGHAT and FQNNGV. Trimming cost V 1 base and J 1 base, with 11 bases left between them. CDR3 length: 16 amino acids. The CDR3 DNA reads as TGTGCCAGCAGCTTAGGGAGGTCCAGATCCTACAATGAGCAGTTCTTC. Its protein product is CASSLGRSRSYNEQFF.

The chain has TRBV4-1 and TRBJ2-2, with TRBD2 matching 7 bases. The CDR3 is 15 residues long. Per the germline V gene, CDR1 is MGHRA and CDR2 is YSYEKL. V trimming: 0 bases; J trimming: 7 bases; junction bases outside the gene matches: 5. For the CDR3, the DNA is TGCGCCAGCAGCCAAGACGGCCAGCGGGGCGGGGAGCTGTTTTTT. Residues: CASSQDGQRGGELFF.

The J gene is TRBJ1-6, the V gene TRBV9; 8 nucleotides align to TRBD1. Per the germline V gene, CDR1 is SGDLS and CDR2 is YYNGEE. The trim removed 4 bases at V and 5 bases at J, leaving 8 bases unmatched. The CDR3 runs 16 residues. In DNA form, the CDR3 reads TGTGCCAGCAGCTCTCCTGACAGGGGAAATAATTCACCCCTCCACTTT. The encoded protein is CASSSPDRGNNSPLHF.

The chain is built from TRBV6-1 and TRBJ1-2, with D possibly being TRBD1 (6 bases). V lost 2 bases and J 4 bases, leaving 11 bases between the germline ends. The CDR3 is made up of 14 amino acids. Germline loops: CDR1 MNHNS, CDR2 SASEGT. The CDR3 coding sequence is TGTGCCAGCAGTGAAAGGCGGGGGCTCTATGGCTACACCTTC. This sequence encodes CASSERRGLYGYTF.